Each of the 32 T cell receptor beta chains below was sequenced from the same sample in a study of blood T cell repertoires in COVID-19. Sequencing used immunoSEQ multiplex PCR; TCRdb keeps in-frame clones, though not all of them. The sample holds 200,000 to 300,000 clones, roughly 83% seen once. Sequencing input: PBMCs or T cells enriched from blood (not recorded which). Every receptor here comes from a woman aged 50 to 60 who had recovered from COVID-19.

The chain is built from TRBV28 and TRBJ1-3, with D maybe TRBD1 (5 bases). V was cut by 6 bases and J by 0 bases, with 9 bases left in between. The CDR3 runs to 14 residues. Germline V gives CDR1 MDHEN, CDR2 SYDVKM. DNA of the CDR3: TGTGCCAGCAGGGACGGGGGCTCTGGAAACACCATATATTTT. This translates into CASRDGGSGNTIYF.

CDR3 coding DNA: TGTGCCAGCAGCTTGTCAGGTTATAATTCACCCCTCCACTTT. Translated: CASSLSGYNSPLHF. The gene calls are TRBV7-3 and TRBJ1-6, with D unclear. V was cut by 3 bases and J by 4 bases, with 7 bases left in between. The CDR3 length is 14 residues. Germline lookup yields CDR1 SGHTA and CDR2 FQGTGA.

This chain connects TRBV10-3 to TRBJ1-5, with D uncertain. V lost 10 bases and J 0 bases, leaving 4 bases between the germline ends. The germline gives CDR1 ENHRY, CDR2 SYGVKD. The CDR3 extends over 11 amino acids. CDR3 sequence reads: CATGSNQPQHF. In DNA form, the CDR3 reads TGTGCCACCGGTAGCAATCAGCCCCAGCATTTT.

CDR3 DNA: TGTGCCAGCAGCGCAGCAGGGTATGGCTACACCTTC. As protein: CASSAAGYGYTF. This chain connects TRBV5-4 to TRBJ1-2; tentatively, D is TRBD1 (5 bases). The CDR3 sequence is 12 residues long. V lost 4 bases to trimming and J lost 5 bases, with 9 bases between them. Germline assignment: CDR1 SGHNT and CDR2 YYREEE (reference sequence). Supplemented by reference TRBV5-4 and TRBJ1-2, the full variable domain reads ETGVTQSPTHLIKTRGQQVTLRCSSQSGHNTVSWYQQALGQGPQFIFQYYREEENGRGNFPPRFSGLQFPNYSSELNVNALELDDSALYLCASSAAGYGYTFGSGTRLTVV.

This clone has a single count. The chain carries TRBV30 and TRBJ2-1; 11 positions match TRBD2. This CDR3 region has 15 residues. V shed 4 bases, J shed 6 bases, and the junction held 8 bases outside the gene matches. In germline, CDR1 is GTSNPN, CDR2 SVGIG (reference sequence). This chain's CDR3 is CAWIFTSGRGNEQFF. CDR3 bases: TGTGCCTGGATCTTTACTAGCGGGAGAGGCAATGAGCAGTTCTTC. Variable domain in full (rest from reference TRBV30 and TRBJ2-1): SQTIHQWPATLVQPVGSPLSLECTVEGTSNPNLYWYRQAAGRGLQLLFYSVGIGQISSEVPQNLSASRPQDRQFILSSKKLLLSDSGFYLCAWIFTSGRGNEQFFGPGTRLTVL.

V and J are TRBV2 and TRBJ2-7; 9 bases line up with TRBD1. Looked up from germline, CDR1 is SNHLY and CDR2 is FYNNEI. This CDR3 region has 15 residues. V lost 0 bases, J lost 4 bases, and 4 bases stayed unmatched. For the CDR3, the DNA is TGTGCCAGCAGTGAAGCGACAGGGGGGATGTACGAGCAGTACTTC. It codes for CASSEATGGMYEQYF.

This clone was observed a single time. V and J are TRBV13 and TRBJ1-2; no clear D gene. The CDR3 loop spans 13 amino acids. The V end lost 3 bases, the J end lost 1 base, and 6 bases lay between the germline ends. Germline V gene sequence: CDR1 PRHDT, CDR2 FYEKMQ (reference sequence). The CDR3 coding sequence is TGTGCCAGCAGCTTTTTTAGTAACTATGGCTACACCTTC. Protein sequence: CASSFFSNYGYTF.

The chain combines TRBV7-9 with TRBJ1-1; 12 nucleotides line up with TRBD1. Trimming at V came to 3 bases and at J to 5 bases, leaving 10 bases not matched to a gene. In germline, CDR1 is SEHNR, CDR2 FQNEAQ (reference sequence). CDR3 length equals 17 residues. The CDR3 is CASSLAGTGGAGTEAFF. Here the CDR3 DNA reads TGTGCCAGCAGCTTGGCCGGGACAGGGGGCGCGGGGACTGAAGCTTTCTTT.

The rearrangement uses TRBV5-1 and TRBJ2-3; 8 nucleotides align to TRBD2. V shed 4 bases, J shed 1 base, and the junction held 2 bases outside the gene matches. Per germline, CDR1 SGHRS and CDR2 YFSETQ. There are 14 residues in the CDR3. Here the CDR3 DNA reads TGCGCCAGCAGCAGTAGCGGGGGCACAGATACGCAGTATTTT. Its translation: CASSSSGGTDTQYF.

This clone was counted only a few times. This sequence joins TRBV7-2 and TRBJ2-7; 8 bases agree with TRBD1. Germline lookup yields CDR1 SGHTA and CDR2 FQGNSA. The CDR3 contains 14 residues. The ends lost 4 bases at V and 5 bases at J; junction bases unmatched: 7. The CDR3 DNA follows: TGTGCCAGCAGCTACCGGACAGGGAGCGACGAGCAGTACTTC. Translation: CASSYRTGSDEQYF.

This clone was counted once. V is TRBV14 and J is TRBJ1-1, with D tentatively TRBD1 (6 bases). There are 12 residues in the CDR3. With 4 bases removed from V and 11 bases from J, the gap between germline ends came to 14 bases. Per germline, CDR1 SGHDN and CDR2 FVKESK. The CDR3 DNA reads as TGTGCCAGCAGCCGGACAGCCTTGAGGGCTTTCTTT. It codes for CASSRTALRAFF.

CDR3 nucleotides: TGTGCCAGCAGCGTAATTCCCGGGACACCCTATGGCTACACCTTC. Translating gives CASSVIPGTPYGYTF. The chain combines TRBV9 with TRBJ1-2; weak D call: TRBD1 (6 bases). The germline V and J ends were trimmed by 1 base and 4 bases, with 14 bases remaining between them. The CDR3 contains 15 residues. Germline CDR1 and CDR2: SGDLS and YYNGEE.

The rearrangement links TRBV25-1 to TRBJ1-2, with D uncertain. Deletions cut 4 bases from V and 8 bases from J, with 11 bases between. Germline V gene data show CDR1 as MGHDK and CDR2 as SYGVNS. The CDR3 length is 12 residues. The CDR3 DNA reads as TGTGCCAGCAGTGGGTACTTGCGGGGCTACACCTTC. Translating gives CASSGYLRGYTF.

V and J are TRBV5-1 and TRBJ1-6, with 7 bases that match TRBD1. CDR1 and CDR2 from the germline V gene are SGHRS and YFSETQ. The CDR3 loop spans 14 amino acids. The junction had 5 bases not matched to a gene; V was cut back by 4 bases and J by 7 bases. In nucleotides, the CDR3 is TGCGCCAGCAGCATCCGGGACAGAAATTCACCCCTCCACTTT. Translated, it gives CASSIRDRNSPLHF.

The V and J genes are TRBV9 and TRBJ1-6; no reliable D call. This CDR3 has 16 residues. Trimming shortened V by 3 bases and J by 3 bases, and 13 bases separated the two germline ends. Germline loops: CDR1 SGDLS, CDR2 YYNGEE. The CDR3 here is CASSARLYGYNSPLHF. CDR3 coding DNA: TGTGCCAGCAGCGCTAGGCTCTATGGCTATAATTCACCCCTCCACTTT. Using reference TRBV9 and TRBJ1-6 for the parts outside the CDR3, the full variable domain is DSGVTQTPKHLITATGQRVTLRCSPRSGDLSVYWYQQSLDQGLQFLIQYYNGEERAKGNILERFSAQQFPDLHSELNLSSLELGDSALYFCASSARLYGYNSPLHFGNGTRLTVT.

The CDR3, as DNA: TGTGCCAGCCAAAAGCCGGGGAACCTTGAGACCGGGGAGCTGTTTTTT. This encodes CASQKPGNLETGELFF. The V gene is TRBV3-1 (or the pseudogene TRBV3-2), the J gene TRBJ2-2, with a tentative D call TRBD2 (5 bases). V was shortened by 8 bases and J by 5 bases, with 21 bases between the two germline ends. The CDR3 length is 16 residues. Looked up from germline, CDR1 is LGHDT and CDR2 is YNNKEL (reference sequence).

The chain couples TRBV7-2 to TRBJ1-3; D not resolved. In germline, CDR1 is SGHTA, CDR2 FQGNSA. There are 15 residues in the CDR3. Trimming shortened V by 0 bases and J by 0 bases, and 6 bases separated the two germline ends. In DNA, the CDR3 is TGTGCCAGCAGCTTAGCGAGGGTCTCTGGAAACACCATATATTTT. It specifies CASSLARVSGNTIYF.

This clone was observed once. In DNA, the CDR3 is TGCAGTGCTAGTCTAGCTAGAATCTCGGATACGCAGTATTTT. This translates into CSASLARISDTQYF. The chain combines TRBV20-1 with TRBJ2-3; possible D gene TRBD2, 5 bases. The CDR3 totals 14 residues. Germline V lookup: CDR1 DFQATT, CDR2 SNEGSKA (reference sequence). V shed 3 bases and J shed 6 bases, with 16 bases lying between them.

CDR3 amino acids: CASSLDRDVEAFF. In DNA form, the CDR3 reads TGTGCCAGTAGTCTCGACAGGGACGTTGAAGCTTTCTTT. V and J are TRBV19 and TRBJ1-1, with 7 nucleotides matching TRBD1. Trimming cost V 5 bases and J 7 bases; bases outside gene matches: 7. This CDR3 contains 13 residues. Germline CDR1 and CDR2: LNHDA and SQIVND (reference sequence).

The J gene is TRBJ2-7, the V gene TRBV29-1; D possibly corresponds to TRBD2 (5 bases). CDR3 length: 13 amino acids. Trimming took 8 bases from V and 4 from J, leaving 18 bases between them. The germline V gene encodes CDR1 SQVTM and CDR2 ANQGSEA. CDR3 sequence (DNA): TGCAGCCCACGGGGAAGGACGCGGTACGAGCAGTACTTC. Its translation is CSPRGRTRYEQYF.

The V and J genes are TRBV3-1 (or the pseudogene TRBV3-2) and TRBJ2-3, with D perhaps matching TRBD2 (7 bases). Trimming took off 1 base at V and 2 bases at J, with 13 bases between the two ends. The CDR3 is 16 residues long. Germline assignment: CDR1 LGHDT and CDR2 YNNKEL (reference sequence). The CDR3 region has the DNA TGTGCCAGCAGCCAAGGCGGGGGCAAACCCACAGATACGCAGTATTTT. This codes for CASSQGGGKPTDTQYF.

J is TRBJ2-7 and V is TRBV7-2, with D perhaps TRBD1 (6 bases). The CDR3 has 17 amino acids. The ends were cut back, 1 base at V and 3 bases at J, with 19 bases in the middle. Germline-derived CDR1 and CDR2 are SGHTA and FQGNSA. DNA for the CDR3: TGTGCCAGCAGCTTAGATAGTTGGGCACAGGGATTCTACGAGCAGTACTTC. Residues: CASSLDSWAQGFYEQYF.

The chain combines TRBV5-1 with TRBJ2-7; 9 nucleotides line up with TRBD2. Germline trimming cut 5 bases from V and 5 bases from J; bases unmatched to any gene: 5. Germline assignment: CDR1 SGHRS and CDR2 YFSETQ. There are 13 residues in the CDR3. CDR3 sequence reads: CASSLGTSNEQYF. DNA of the CDR3: TGCGCCAGCAGTTTAGGGACTAGCAACGAGCAGTACTTC.

The chain employs TRBV19 and TRBJ2-3, with no clear D. CDR1 LNHDA and CDR2 SQIVND come from the germline V gene (reference sequence). V was clipped by 5 bases and J by 2 bases, with 11 bases between them. The CDR3 totals 14 residues. In DNA, the CDR3 is TGTGCCAGTAGTTCTCTAGGCTACACAGATACGCAGTATTTT. Its translation is CASSSLGYTDTQYF. Full variable domain (rest looked up from reference TRBV19 and TRBJ2-3): DGGITQSPKYLFRKEGQNVTLSCEQNLNHDAMYWYRQDPGQGLRLIYYSQIVNDFQKGDIAEGYSVSREKKESFPLTVTSAQKNPTAFYLCASSSLGYTDTQYFGPGTRLTVL.

This sequence joins TRBV7-2 and TRBJ1-1, with 8 bases matching TRBD1. Germline CDR1 SGHTA, CDR2 FQGNSA. The length of the CDR3 is 14 residues. Trimming at V came to 3 bases and at J to 4 bases, leaving 4 bases not matched to a gene. The CDR3 sequence is CASSFRQGTTEAFF. The CDR3 DNA follows: TGTGCCAGCAGCTTCAGACAGGGGACCACTGAAGCTTTCTTT.

Only one count was recorded for this clone. This chain links TRBV28 with TRBJ1-2, with 8 bases identical to TRBD1. The germline V gene encodes CDR1 MDHEN and CDR2 SYDVKM. The CDR3 extends over 15 amino acids. V lost 5 bases, J lost 2 bases, and 7 bases stayed unmatched. As DNA, the CDR3 is TGTGCCAGCAGTGCTCCGGGACAGGCCAACTATGGCTACACCTTC. As protein: CASSAPGQANYGYTF.

The CDR3 sequence is CASSPGQGISEAFF. CDR3 nucleotides: TGTGCCAGCAGCCCGGGACAGGGGATTTCTGAAGCTTTCTTT. The chain combines TRBV11-2 with TRBJ1-1; 10 positions agree with TRBD1. The J segment lost 6 bases and the V segment lost 5 bases, leaving 6 bases of the junction unmatched. Germline CDR1 reads SGHAT; CDR2 reads FQNNGV. This CDR3 is built from 14 residues. Combining the CDR3 with reference TRBV11-2 and TRBJ1-1 gives the whole variable domain EAGVAQSPRYKIIEKRQSVAFWCNPISGHATLYWYQQILGQGPKLLIQFQNNGVVDDSQLPKDRFSAERLKGVDSTLKIQPAKLEDSAVYLCASSPGQGISEAFFGQGTRLTVV.

The J gene is TRBJ2-4, the V gene TRBV6-6; the match to TRBD2 covers 7 bases. Losses at the gene ends were 7 bases for V and 8 bases for J; bases not matched to a gene: 14. Germline V gene data show CDR1 as MNHNY and CDR2 as SVGAGI (reference sequence). The CDR3 is made up of 15 amino acids. CDR3 sequence: CASTKKVAGVDIQYF. In nucleotides, the CDR3 is TGTGCCAGCACTAAAAAGGTTGCGGGGGTCGACATTCAGTACTTC.

The chain combines TRBV5-1 with TRBJ1-1; 7 bases match TRBD1. Germline lookup yields CDR1 SGHRS and CDR2 YFSETQ. Unmatched junction bases numbered 5, after V lost 4 bases and J lost 2 bases. The CDR3 is 14 residues long. CDR3 nucleotides: TGCGCCAGCAGCACAAACAGGGGCAACACTGAAGCTTTCTTT. It yields the protein CASSTNRGNTEAFF.

The chain has TRBV30 and TRBJ2-3, with TRBD1 matching over 7 bases. In germline, CDR1 is GTSNPN, CDR2 SVGIG (reference sequence). V lost 6 bases to trimming and J lost 4 bases; unmatched junction nucleotides: 10. The length of the CDR3 is 14 residues. The CDR3 is CACRQGTISDTQYF. The CDR3 nucleotides are TGTGCCTGTCGACAGGGCACTATCTCAGATACGCAGTATTTT. Combining the CDR3 with reference TRBV30 and TRBJ2-3 gives the whole variable domain SQTIHQWPATLVQPVGSPLSLECTVEGTSNPNLYWYRQAAGRGLQLLFYSVGIGQISSEVPQNLSASRPQDRQFILSSKKLLLSDSGFYLCACRQGTISDTQYFGPGTRLTVL.

This sequence joins TRBV27 and TRBJ1-3, with D unresolved. The CDR3 consists of 16 residues. CDR1 is MNHEY, CDR2 SMNVEV, per germline (reference sequence). V was trimmed by 3 bases and J by 4 bases, leaving 16 bases between them. In nucleotides, the CDR3 is TGTGCCAGCAGTTTCGGAACTCCCTTAGCAGGAAACACCATATATTTT. Encoded protein: CASSFGTPLAGNTIYF.

The V gene is TRBV5-1, the J gene TRBJ1-3, with D perhaps matching TRBD1 (6 bases). The germline V gene has CDR1 SGHRS and CDR2 YFSETQ. The length of the CDR3 is 15 residues. Trimming removed 1 base from V and 6 bases from J, with 14 bases in between. The CDR3 spells CASSLTGLGANTIYF. CDR3 DNA sequence: TGCGCCAGCAGCTTGACCGGGCTGGGGGCAAACACCATATATTTT.